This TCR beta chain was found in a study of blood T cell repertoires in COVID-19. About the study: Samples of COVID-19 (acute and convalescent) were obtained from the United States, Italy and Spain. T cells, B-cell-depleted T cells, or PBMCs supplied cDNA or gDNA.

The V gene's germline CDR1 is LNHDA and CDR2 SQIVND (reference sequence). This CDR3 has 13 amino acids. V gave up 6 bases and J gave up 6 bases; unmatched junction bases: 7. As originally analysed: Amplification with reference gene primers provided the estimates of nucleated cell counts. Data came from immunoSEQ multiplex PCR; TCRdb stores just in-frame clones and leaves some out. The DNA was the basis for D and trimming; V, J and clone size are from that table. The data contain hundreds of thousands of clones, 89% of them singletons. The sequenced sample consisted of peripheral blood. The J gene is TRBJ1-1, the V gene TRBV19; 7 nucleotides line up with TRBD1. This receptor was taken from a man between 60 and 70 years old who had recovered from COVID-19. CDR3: CASSIGQVPEAFF. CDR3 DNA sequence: TGTGCCAGTAGCATCGGACAGGTTCCTGAAGCTTTCTTT.